This T cell receptor beta chain is drawn from a study of cytomegalovirus exposure and HLA in healthy donors. Overall study findings and caveats: In a later analysis, specific HLA alleles were associated with 15,000 to 20,000 TCR beta sequences at a 0.05 false discovery rate.

Germline V gene lookup returns CDR1 SGHTA and CDR2 FQGNSA. The CDR3 is 15 amino acids. The junction had 7 bases not matched to a gene; V was cut back by 6 bases and J by 6 bases. With respect to this clone: The antigen remains unidentified.

A multiplex PCR was run with 60 Vbeta primers and 13 Jbeta primers. Sequenced by immunoSEQ multiplex PCR; TCRdb stores in-frame clones only, minus some. This repertoire shows 150,000 to 200,000 clones, roughly 77% found once; its top ten account for roughly 7.1%. Healthy bone marrow donors formed the donor group. This rearrangement joins TRBV7-2 to TRBJ2-2; TRBD1 matches 10 bases. The clonotype was recovered from a woman between 40 and 50 years old in good health and CMV-seropositive. The sequenced sample was PBMCs. The CDR3 DNA follows: TGTGCCAGCAGACATGGGACAGGGGAGTCCGGGGAGCTGTTTTTT. It codes for CASRHGTGESGELFF.